This record concerns one TCR beta chain sequence. The method was immunoSEQ multiplex PCR; TCRdb's version includes in-frame clones alone and lacks a portion of them. This table has some 110,000 clones, just over 90% appearing once. This sample stems from a study of T cell clones after liver transplantation. This TCR was sampled from a human patient who received a liver transplant. Some T cells may be the graft donor's. The input for sequencing was CD4+ T cells from blood, taken 12 months after liver transplant.

DNA for the CDR3: TGTGCCAGCAGTTTGTCCGGACGCCTTAATTCACCCCTCCACTTT. It codes for CASSLSGRLNSPLHF. The V and J genes are TRBV27 and TRBJ1-6; D gene uncertain. This CDR3 region has 15 residues. The V and J ends lost 3 bases and 6 bases respectively, with 12 bases between them. Germline loops: CDR1 MNHEY, CDR2 SMNVEV (reference sequence).